A selection of T cell receptor beta chains follows, all from one sample in a study of cytomegalovirus exposure and HLA in healthy donors. Clones were sequenced by immunoSEQ multiplex PCR, and TCRdb holds only the in-frame ones, with some missing. The sample records 100,000 to 150,000 clones, roughly 85% being singletons. The sequenced sample was PBMCs. The origin of the receptors is a young man in good health and CMV-seropositive. The CDR3 runs from the conserved cysteine through the conserved F or W. A D gene is named only where the DNA matches it firmly. Rows give clone size only sometimes, using once, few, many, or a class for an expanded clone.

>.|TRBV6-1|TRBJ2-3|few|13
TGTGCCAGCATGAGGAGGGACGCGGATACGCAGTATTTT
CASMRRDADTQYF
>TRBD2|TRBV6-5|TRBJ2-3|.|14
TGTGCCAGCACCGTTGCTACTAGCGCAGATACGCAGTATTTT
CASTVATSADTQYF
>.|TRBV6-5|TRBJ2-4|.|14
TGTGCCAGCAGTTACTCGTTAGCGGAAAACATTCAGTACTTC
CASSYSLAENIQYF
>TRBD1|TRBV5-1|TRBJ1-1|.|14
TGCGCCAGCAGATCCACAGGGGTGAACACTGAAGCTTTCTTT
CASRSTGVNTEAFF
>.|TRBV25-1|TRBJ1-5|few|16
TGTGCCAGCAGTGACCCTGCGGGGGGGGAGAATCAGCCCCAGCATTTT
CASSDPAGGENQPQHF
>TRBD1|TRBV27|TRBJ1-5|.|15
TGTGCCAGCAGCTTCACCGGGACAGGGAATCAGCCCCAGCATTTT
CASSFTGTGNQPQHF
>.|TRBV6-4|TRBJ2-7|few|14
TGTGCCAGCAGCCCGGGGGTGGGGAGCTACGAGCAGTACTTC
CASSPGVGSYEQYF
>TRBD1|TRBV27|TRBJ1-2|many|12
TGTGCCAGCAGTCTGACAGGGACTGGCTACACCTTC
CASSLTGTGYTF
>.|TRBV2|TRBJ2-1|once|13
TGTGCCAGCAGTGAAGGAGGGTTCAATGAGCAGTTCTTC
CASSEGGFNEQFF
>TRBD1|TRBV11-1|TRBJ2-5|.|15
TGTGCCAGCAGCTACACCGGGACAGGGAGAGAGACCCAGTACTTC
CASSYTGTGRETQYF
>TRBD2|TRBV5-6|TRBJ2-3|.|17
TGTGCCAGCAGCTTGTACCATAGCGGGGCGTCCGGAGATACGCAGTATTTT
CASSLYHSGASGDTQYF
>.|TRBV27|TRBJ1-6|.|16
TGTGCCAGCAGTTCACAGGGAGGGTCAGGTGGTTCACCCCTCCACTTT
CASSSQGGSGGSPLHF
>.|TRBV4-1|TRBJ1-5|.|17
TGCGCCAGCAGCCAAGTCATGGGGGCGGACGGCAATCAGCCCCAGCATTTT
CASSQVMGADGNQPQHF
>.|TRBV6-1|TRBJ1-5|few|13
TGTGCCAGCAGTGAAACGGTGGTTCAGCCCCAGCATTTT
CASSETVVQPQHF
>.|TRBV18|TRBJ1-1|.|14
TGTGCCAGCTCACCAGGGGGGTTCAACACTGAAGCTTTCTTT
CASSPGGFNTEAFF
>TRBD1|TRBV5-1|TRBJ2-7|.|15
TGCGCCAGCAGCGCGATACAGGGGGCCCACTACGAGCAGTACTTC
CASSAIQGAHYEQYF
>TRBD2|TRBV4-2|TRBJ2-1|.|18
TGTGCCAGCAGCCCCGAGTCAGGGCGGGGGAAGCCCTACAATGAGCAGTTCTTC
CASSPESGRGKPYNEQFF
>.|TRBV28|TRBJ1-6|.|15
TGTGCCAGCAGTTTGAGGGCTAGCAGGGGTTCACCCCTCCACTTT
CASSLRASRGSPLHF
>TRBD2|TRBV4-1|TRBJ2-1|.|16
TGCGCCAGCAGCCAAGTGGGCACTAGCGATATCAATGAGCAGTTCTTC
CASSQVGTSDINEQFF
>TRBD1|TRBV9|TRBJ1-1|.|16
TGTGCCAGCAGCCCCTTGGGACAGGGGGGGGTTACTGAAGCTTTCTTT
CASSPLGQGGVTEAFF
>TRBD1|TRBV30|TRBJ2-5|.|13
TGTGCCTGGAGTCCTGGGACAGAAGAGACCCAGTACTTC
CAWSPGTEETQYF
>.|TRBV19|TRBJ1-1|.|13
TGTGCCAGTAGTATGGATTTTTCACCGAGGACTTTCTTT
CASSMDFSPRTFF
>.|TRBV10-1|TRBJ2-1|.|16
TGCGCCAGCAGTGAGTGGAGTGGAGGGGGCATTGGGGAGCAGTTCTTC
CASSEWSGGGIGEQFF
>.|TRBV6-4|TRBJ2-3|few|14
TGTGCCAGCAGTGACTCGCGGGGCACAGATACGCAGTATTTT
CASSDSRGTDTQYF
>TRBD2|TRBV7-9|TRBJ2-5|.|14
TGTGCCAGCAGCACTACGGGGGGGGCGGAGACCCAGTACTTC
CASSTTGGAETQYF
>.|TRBV18|TRBJ2-5|.|13
TGTGCCAGCTCACCAACAGGGCAAGAGACCCAGTACTTC
CASSPTGQETQYF
>.|TRBV5-1|TRBJ1-2|.|14
TGCGCCAGCAGCTTAATGGGGCAAATCAATGGCTACACCTTC
CASSLMGQINGYTF
>.|TRBV30|TRBJ1-2|.|12
TGTGCGGGACCGACAGGCAACTATGGCTACACCTTC
CAGPTGNYGYTF
>TRBD2|TRBV9|TRBJ2-5|once|15
TGTGCCAGCAGCTCCTGGCGGGGGGGGACAGAGACCCAGTACTTC
CASSSWRGGTETQYF
>.|TRBV19|TRBJ2-3|.|14
TGTGCCAGTAGTACTCCAGGGGACACAGATACGCAGTATTTT
CASSTPGDTDTQYF
>.|TRBV19|TRBJ1-1|once|12
TGTGCCAGTAGTATGCGGGGAACTGAAGCTTTCTTT
CASSMRGTEAFF
>.|TRBV28|TRBJ1-1|.|14
TGTGCCAGCAGTCCCCGCCAGGGGATCACTGAAGCTTTCTTT
CASSPRQGITEAFF
>.|TRBV7-9|TRBJ1-1|.|12
TGTTCCAGCAGTATAGGGGACTCTGAAGCTTTCTTT
CSSSIGDSEAFF
>.|TRBV7-2|TRBJ1-1|.|13
TGTGCCAGCAGCCTCAGGATGAACACTGAAGCTTTCTTT
CASSLRMNTEAFF
>.|TRBV30|TRBJ2-2|.|12
TGTGCCTGGAGTTCACCAGCCGGGGAGCTGTTTTTT
CAWSSPAGELFF
>.|TRBV7-6|TRBJ1-4|once|15
TGTGCCAGCAGCTTAGGTACCCGGAGGGGCGAAAAACTGTTTTTT
CASSLGTRRGEKLFF
>.|TRBV18|TRBJ2-1|.|14
TGTGCCAGCTCACGGGCAGGCTCCTACAATGAGCAGTTCTTC
CASSRAGSYNEQFF
>TRBD2|TRBV9|TRBJ2-5|.|16
TGTGCCAGCAGCGTTTCTAGCGGGGGTGCTGAAGAGACCCAGTACTTC
CASSVSSGGAEETQYF
>TRBD2|TRBV5-1|TRBJ2-2|.|15
TGCGCCAGCAGCTTGGCAGCGGGGGTCTTGGGGGAGCTGTTTTTT
CASSLAAGVLGELFF
>.|TRBV6-5|TRBJ1-4|few|14
TGTGCCAGCAGAGCGAGCGGACGGTATGAAAAACTGTTTTTT
CASRASGRYEKLFF
>.|TRBV10-2|TRBJ2-6|.|15
TGCGCCAGCAGTGAGCGGGGGTCTGGGGCCAACGTCCTGACTTTC
CASSERGSGANVLTF
>TRBD1|TRBV6-6|TRBJ2-3|.|15
TGTGCCAGCAGGCGCTCCGGGGTTGGGACAGGTACGCAGTATTTT
CASRRSGVGTGTQYF
>TRBD2|TRBV13|TRBJ2-1|.|17
TGTGCCAGCAGCCCTGGGACTAGCGGGGGGACCTACAATGAGCAGTTCTTC
CASSPGTSGGTYNEQFF
>TRBD2|TRBV2|TRBJ2-7|.|15
TGTGCCAGCAGTGTGTTGGCTAGCGGGCCCTACGAGCAGTACTTC
CASSVLASGPYEQYF